This is a list of T cell receptor beta chains from one sample in a study of cytomegalovirus exposure and HLA in healthy donors. Profiling relied on immunoSEQ multiplex PCR, and the TCRdb table lists in-frame clones only, not all of them. The sample includes tens of thousands of clones, under 90% of them seen just once. The sample was PBMCs. The receptors come from a man aged 50 to 60 in good health and CMV-seronegative. The CDR3 runs from the conserved cysteine through the conserved F or W. The order of the fields is V gene, D gene, clone size, J gene, CDR3 DNA, CDR3 protein. The D gene is left open where the match is weak. Not every row has a clone size; where given, it reads once, few, many or a size class.

v_call: TRBV5-1; d_call: TRBD1; clone_size: NA; j_call: TRBJ2-1; cdr3_nt: TGCGCCAGCAGCGTACTTTCGGGACAGGGGTACAATGAGCAGTTCTTC; cdr3_aa: CASSVLSGQGYNEQFF
v_call: TRBV19; d_call: TRBD2; clone_size: NA; j_call: TRBJ2-7; cdr3_nt: TGTGCCAGTAGTATGCTAGCGGGCCCCTACGAGCAGTACTTC; cdr3_aa: CASSMLAGPYEQYF
v_call: TRBV29-1; d_call: NA; clone_size: NA; j_call: TRBJ1-5; cdr3_nt: TGCAGCGTGGGGTCGGGAGGAGATAGCAATCAGCCCCAGCATTTT; cdr3_aa: CSVGSGGDSNQPQHF
v_call: TRBV5-5; d_call: NA; clone_size: NA; j_call: TRBJ2-5; cdr3_nt: TGTGCCAGCAGCTTGGAGCCTGCGACAAACCAAGAGACCCAGTACTTC; cdr3_aa: CASSLEPATNQETQYF
v_call: TRBV7-7; d_call: TRBD2; clone_size: NA; j_call: TRBJ2-5; cdr3_nt: TGTGCTAGCAGCCACCCCGGGGGGGGACAAGAGACCCAGTACTTC; cdr3_aa: CASSHPGGGQETQYF
v_call: TRBV19; d_call: NA; clone_size: once; j_call: TRBJ2-5; cdr3_nt: TGTGCCAGTAGTAGGGCGGGAAATCCGGGCATCCAGTACTTC; cdr3_aa: CASSRAGNPGIQYF
v_call: TRBV4-2; d_call: TRBD2; clone_size: NA; j_call: TRBJ2-3; cdr3_nt: TGTGCCAGCAGCCCGGGGGAGGCGGGAGTTCCGGATACGCAGTATTTT; cdr3_aa: CASSPGEAGVPDTQYF
v_call: TRBV18; d_call: NA; clone_size: once; j_call: TRBJ2-3; cdr3_nt: TGTGCCAGCTCACCAGCTAGCGCTAGCACAGATACGCAGTATTTT; cdr3_aa: CASSPASASTDTQYF
v_call: TRBV27; d_call: TRBD2; clone_size: NA; j_call: TRBJ2-3; cdr3_nt: TGTGCCAGCAGTTTAGAAGGTCCCCTAGCGGGAGAGGCAGATACGCAGTATTTT; cdr3_aa: CASSLEGPLAGEADTQYF
v_call: TRBV7-7; d_call: TRBD2; clone_size: NA; j_call: TRBJ2-3; cdr3_nt: TGTGCTAGCAGCTTACAAGCGGGAGGGCCCGATACGCAGTATTTT; cdr3_aa: CASSLQAGGPDTQYF
v_call: TRBV9; d_call: TRBD1; clone_size: NA; j_call: TRBJ1-5; cdr3_nt: TGTGCCAGCAGCGTAGGACAGGGGGCAGGTCAGCCCCAGCATTTT; cdr3_aa: CASSVGQGAGQPQHF
v_call: TRBV6-1; d_call: TRBD1; clone_size: NA; j_call: TRBJ1-1; cdr3_nt: TGTGCCAGCAGCACAAGGACAGGGGATGCTGAAGCTTTCTTT; cdr3_aa: CASSTRTGDAEAFF
v_call: TRBV18; d_call: NA; clone_size: once; j_call: TRBJ2-7; cdr3_nt: TGTGCCAGCTCCCCCCACAGAAGTATCTACGAGCAGTACTTC; cdr3_aa: CASSPHRSIYEQYF
v_call: TRBV7-2; d_call: TRBD2; clone_size: NA; j_call: TRBJ2-2; cdr3_nt: TGTGCCAGCAGCTTAAGTCTAGCGGGAGTAGGCGGGGAGCTGTTTTTT; cdr3_aa: CASSLSLAGVGGELFF
v_call: TRBV9; d_call: TRBD2; clone_size: NA; j_call: TRBJ2-1; cdr3_nt: TGTGCCAGCAGCGTAGCTAGCGGCGATGAGCAGTTCTTC; cdr3_aa: CASSVASGDEQFF
v_call: TRBV7-6; d_call: TRBD2; clone_size: NA; j_call: TRBJ2-7; cdr3_nt: TGTGCCAGCAGCTTAGCCGCGGGGGGGAGGGGGAGTTCCGAGCAGTACTTC; cdr3_aa: CASSLAAGGRGSSEQYF
v_call: TRBV4-2; d_call: TRBD1; clone_size: NA; j_call: TRBJ2-7; cdr3_nt: TGTGCCAGCAGTCAATCCTTTCGACAGGGTTTCTCCTACGAGCAGTACTTC; cdr3_aa: CASSQSFRQGFSYEQYF
v_call: TRBV19; d_call: TRBD2; clone_size: NA; j_call: TRBJ2-7; cdr3_nt: TGTGCCAGTAGTATCCTCGCCCTGACTAGCGGGGATTACGAGCAGTACTTC; cdr3_aa: CASSILALTSGDYEQYF
v_call: TRBV5-4; d_call: TRBD2; clone_size: NA; j_call: TRBJ2-2; cdr3_nt: TGTGCCAGCAGCTTGGGTCTAGCGGGAGGGAACACCGGGGAGCTGTTTTTT; cdr3_aa: CASSLGLAGGNTGELFF
v_call: TRBV6-5; d_call: NA; clone_size: NA; j_call: TRBJ1-4; cdr3_nt: TGTGCCAGCAGTCCTAGTAGGGGGGGAAAACTGTTTTTT; cdr3_aa: CASSPSRGGKLFF
v_call: TRBV2; d_call: NA; clone_size: once; j_call: TRBJ2-2; cdr3_nt: TGTGCCAGCCGACTTAGGGGCACCGGGGAGCTGTTTTTT; cdr3_aa: CASRLRGTGELFF
v_call: TRBV29-1; d_call: TRBD1; clone_size: few; j_call: TRBJ2-7; cdr3_nt: TGCAGCGTTGACGAGGGGACAGGGTCCGGCTACGAGCAGTACTTC; cdr3_aa: CSVDEGTGSGYEQYF
v_call: TRBV5-1; d_call: TRBD1; clone_size: NA; j_call: TRBJ2-1; cdr3_nt: TGCGCCAGCAGCTTGAGGGGGACAGGGAGCTCCTACAATGAGCAGTTCTTC; cdr3_aa: CASSLRGTGSSYNEQFF
v_call: TRBV18; d_call: TRBD1; clone_size: NA; j_call: TRBJ2-6; cdr3_nt: TGTGCCAGCTCATCGACAGGGGGCGCTGGGGCCAACGTCCTGACTTTC; cdr3_aa: CASSSTGGAGANVLTF
v_call: TRBV6-6; d_call: NA; clone_size: NA; j_call: TRBJ1-2; cdr3_nt: TGTGCCAGCAGTTTAGTCCGGGGGATCTATGGCTACACCTTC; cdr3_aa: CASSLVRGIYGYTF
v_call: TRBV18; d_call: NA; clone_size: NA; j_call: TRBJ1-4; cdr3_nt: TGTGCCAGCTCAGAGGCGGCGACGGTTGAAAAACTGTTTTTT; cdr3_aa: CASSEAATVEKLFF
v_call: TRBV19; d_call: NA; clone_size: NA; j_call: TRBJ1-1; cdr3_nt: TGTGCCAGTAGTATACAGGGGCTTATGAACACTGAAGCTTTCTTT; cdr3_aa: CASSIQGLMNTEAFF
v_call: TRBV7-9; d_call: NA; clone_size: NA; j_call: TRBJ1-1; cdr3_nt: TGTGCCAGCAGCTTATCGGGGGAGCCTAAGAACACTGAAGCTTTCTTT; cdr3_aa: CASSLSGEPKNTEAFF